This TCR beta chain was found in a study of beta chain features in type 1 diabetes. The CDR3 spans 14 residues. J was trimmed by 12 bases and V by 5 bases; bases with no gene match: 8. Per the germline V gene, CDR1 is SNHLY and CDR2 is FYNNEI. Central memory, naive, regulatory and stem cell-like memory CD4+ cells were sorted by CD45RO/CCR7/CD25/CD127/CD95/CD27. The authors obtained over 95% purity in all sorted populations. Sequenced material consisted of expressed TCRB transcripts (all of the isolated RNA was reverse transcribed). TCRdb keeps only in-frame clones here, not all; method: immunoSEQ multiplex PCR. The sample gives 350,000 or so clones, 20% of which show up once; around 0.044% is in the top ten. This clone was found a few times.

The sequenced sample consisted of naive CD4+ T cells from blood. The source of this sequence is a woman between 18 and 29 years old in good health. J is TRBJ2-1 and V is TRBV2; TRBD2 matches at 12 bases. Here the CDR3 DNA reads TGTGCCAGCAGTTGGACTAGCGGGACCTCGGGGCAGTTCTTC. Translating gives CASSWTSGTSGQFF.